The source of this T cell receptor (beta chain) is a study of Ad26.COV2.S vaccination and SARS-CoV-2 variants. Study background: Administration of Ad26.COV2.S was intramuscular, either once or twice 56 days apart. Overall study results and limits: The placebo group had lower spike-specific TCR breadth than the vaccine recipients did. There was a possibility that the TCR breadth and depth analyses underestimated total T cell responses.

Described treatment: over 15 received Ad26.COV2.S at low or high dose, single or two shots; roughly five received placebo; per-sample allocation not given. The study sampled participants on day 63 after the first vaccine or placebo injection. Assay: immunoSEQ multiplex PCR; the TCRdb copy retains only in-frame clones and omits some. Seen here are fewer than 800,000 clones, 70% to 90% observed once, and the top ten hold around 1.4%. The germline gives CDR1 MNHEY, CDR2 SMNVEV (reference sequence). This CDR3 has 13 amino acids. The ends were cut back, 7 bases at V and 1 base at J, with 10 bases in the middle. As concerns this clone: Its matching antigen is unknown.

The genes are TRBV27 and TRBJ1-1; the D is unclear. The source is a person between 18 and 65 years old who received the Ad26.COV2.S COVID-19 vaccine or a placebo. Here the sequenced sample was peripheral blood, taken in a trial of Ad26.COV2.S vaccine versus placebo. The CDR3 loop is CASTMGGNTEAFF. The CDR3, as DNA: TGTGCCAGCACCATGGGAGGGAACACTGAAGCTTTCTTT.